One sample yielded the 16 T cell receptor beta chains listed below, sequenced in a study of cytomegalovirus exposure and HLA in healthy donors listed by TCRdb under 2017. To prepare the library, the immunoSEQ multiplex PCR assay was applied. A mixture of 60 forward primers for TCR Vbeta segments and 13 reverse primers for TCR Jbeta segments was used in the multiplex PCR. Drawn from immuneACCESS, this table holds only the in-frame rearrangements with V and J called that TCRdb kept. Clones are partly lost; checked studies trace under half to an unresolved V gene and leave the rest unexplained. This sample holds more than 80,000 clones; more than 70% were observed only once. The ten largest clonotypes hold 15% to 20% of the sample. The sample consisted of PBMCs. The receptors here all came from a woman aged 55 to 70 in good health and CMV-seropositive.

The rearrangement uses TRBV6-1 and TRBJ1-3, with a possible D match to TRBD1 (6 bases). V was trimmed by 3 bases and J by 0 bases, leaving 9 bases between them. CDR1 and CDR2 from the germline V gene are MNHNS and SASEGT. The CDR3 runs to 15 residues. The CDR3 region is CASSDQGISGNTIYF. CDR3 bases: TGTGCCAGCAGTGACCAGGGGATCTCTGGAAACACCATATATTTT.

This chain links TRBV5-4 with TRBJ2-7, with D possibly being TRBD1 (5 bases). The germline V gene encodes CDR1 SGHNT and CDR2 YYREEE (reference sequence). The CDR3 runs 14 residues. With 0 bases removed from V and 3 bases from J, the gap between germline ends came to 10 bases. CDR3 region: CASSLVPGYYEQYF. The CDR3 DNA follows: TGTGCCAGCAGCTTGGTCCCAGGGTACTACGAGCAGTACTTC.

This rearrangement joins TRBV4-1 to TRBJ2-7; 8 bases match TRBD1. The CDR3 runs to 15 residues. Trimming cost V 0 bases and J 3 bases; bases outside gene matches: 4. CDR1 MGHRA and CDR2 YSYEKL come from the germline V gene. The CDR3 protein is CASSQEPQGVYEQYF. CDR3 DNA sequence: TGCGCCAGCAGCCAAGAGCCACAGGGGGTCTACGAGCAGTACTTC.

CDR3 DNA: TGTGCCAGCAGCGTAGACCTTATAGCGGGGGGCTTTTCCGCGCAGTATTTT. It translates to CASSVDLIAGGFSAQYF. The V and J genes are TRBV9 and TRBJ2-3; TRBD2 matches at 10 bases. CDR1 is SGDLS and CDR2 is YYNGEE in the germline V gene. This CDR3 is built from 17 residues. V lost 0 bases to trimming and J lost 10 bases; unmatched junction nucleotides: 14.

This clone appeared a few times. The chain carries TRBV10-3 and TRBJ2-7, with 15 positions matching TRBD2. The CDR3 totals 13 residues. Germline CDR1 and CDR2: ENHRY and SYGVKD. V lost 10 bases, J lost 6 bases, and 4 bases stayed unmatched. CDR3 DNA: TGTGCCACCCGGGGACTAGCGGGAGGCGAGCAGTACTTC. Protein sequence: CATRGLAGGEQYF.

This chain's CDR3 is CSVEDSGTEAFF. The CDR3 nucleotides are TGCAGCGTTGAGGACAGTGGGACTGAAGCTTTCTTT. The chain employs TRBV29-1 and TRBJ1-1; possible D gene TRBD1, 6 bases. Trimming shortened V by 3 bases and J by 5 bases, and 10 bases separated the two germline ends. This CDR3 has 12 residues. CDR1 and CDR2 (germline): SQVTM, ANQGSEA.

The V and J genes are TRBV5-1 and TRBJ2-7; 9 nucleotides line up with TRBD2. The CDR3 consists of 14 residues. J lost 5 bases, V lost 0 bases, and 3 bases had no gene match. The germline CDR1 and CDR2 sequences are SGHRS and YFSETQ. CDR3 loop: CASSLGLAGHEQYF. CDR3 bases: TGCGCCAGCAGCTTGGGGCTAGCGGGACACGAGCAGTACTTC. Combining the CDR3 with reference TRBV5-1 and TRBJ2-7 gives the whole variable domain KAGVTQTPRYLIKTRGQQVTLSCSPISGHRSVSWYQQTPGQGLQFLFEYFSETQRNKGNFPGRFSGRQFSNSRSEMNVSTLELGDSALYLCASSLGLAGHEQYFGPGTRLTVT.

V is TRBV5-1 and J is TRBJ1-2, with 9 bases matching TRBD1. The CDR3 is 14 amino acids. Germline lookup yields CDR1 SGHRS and CDR2 YFSETQ. V dropped 4 bases and J dropped 5; count of bases not matched to a gene: 6. CDR3 sequence reads: CASSQDRGGYGYTF. The CDR3 DNA sequence: TGCGCCAGCAGCCAGGACAGGGGCGGGTATGGCTACACCTTC.

The genes are TRBV6-6 and TRBJ1-2; possible D gene TRBD1, 5 bases. V was shortened by 11 bases and J by 6 bases, with 19 bases between the two germline ends. The CDR3 covers 13 residues. Germline V gives CDR1 MNHNY, CDR2 SVGAGI (reference sequence). The CDR3 coding sequence is TGTGCCCTGTCCGCAGGGTGGAGAAATGGCTACACCTTC. This encodes CALSAGWRNGYTF.

The V call is TRBV7-2, the J call TRBJ2-7, with 8 nucleotides matching TRBD1. The J segment lost 3 bases and the V segment lost 5 bases, leaving 6 bases of the junction unmatched. Germline CDR1 SGHTA, CDR2 FQGNSA. The CDR3 has 14 amino acids. The CDR3 nucleotides are TGTGCCAGCAGCGACCGGGACAGGATCTACGAGCAGTACTTC. Protein sequence: CASSDRDRIYEQYF.

On this clone itself: An end of the junction differs from the germline gene, which may be a read error. In nucleotides, the CDR3 is TGTTCCAGCAGCTTAACTGACAGGGAAGCTTTCTTT. Translated, it gives CSSSLTDREAFF. The chain carries TRBV7-9 and TRBJ1-1; TRBD1 might be the D (6 bases). The CDR3 covers 12 residues. In germline, CDR1 is SEHNR, CDR2 FQNEAQ (reference sequence).

This chain connects TRBV7-6 to TRBJ2-1, with 8 bases matching TRBD2. CDR1 and CDR2 from the germline V gene are SGHVS and FNYEAQ. The CDR3 is made up of 15 amino acids. J lost 9 bases, V lost 1 base, and 8 bases had no gene match. The DNA for the CDR3 is TGTGCCAGCAGCTTAGTATCTGCGGGAGGAGTTGAGCAGTTCTTC. Its translation: CASSLVSAGGVEQFF.

This clone was counted a single time. The chain is built from TRBV11-2 and TRBJ2-7, with 9 bases lining up with TRBD1. Germline assignment: CDR1 SGHAT and CDR2 FQNNGV. The CDR3 is 14 residues long. The V and J ends lost 4 bases and 6 bases, in that order; junction bases with no gene match: 7. For the CDR3, the DNA is TGTGCCAGCAGCTCGACCCGGACAGGGGTCGAGCAGTACTTC. It encodes CASSSTRTGVEQYF.

The V and J genes are TRBV6-1 and TRBJ2-2; perhaps TRBD2 as D (7 bases). From germline, CDR1 is MNHNS and CDR2 SASEGT. This CDR3 comprises 14 residues. V dropped 6 bases and J dropped 10 bases, with 18 bases sitting between them. This chain's CDR3 is CASRTGGAQAELFF. The CDR3 DNA follows: TGTGCCAGCAGGACGGGGGGCGCGCAAGCGGAGCTGTTTTTT.

V gene TRBV2 combines with J gene TRBJ2-3, with 12 bases identical to TRBD2. The J segment lost 6 bases and the V segment lost 11 bases, leaving 9 bases of the junction unmatched. The germline V gene has CDR1 SNHLY and CDR2 FYNNEI. This CDR3 has 14 residues. The CDR3 reads CAARTSGKEDTQYF. CDR3 nucleotides: TGTGCCGCCCGGACTAGCGGGAAAGAGGATACGCAGTATTTT.

This clone was counted only a few times. The chain is built from TRBV29-1 and TRBJ2-3, with 7 nucleotides matching TRBD1. The trim removed 1 base at V and 2 bases at J, leaving 9 bases unmatched. The CDR3 spans 16 residues. Germline CDR1 is SQVTM and CDR2 is ANQGSEA. CDR3 protein: CSVEVMRTGDTDTQYF. CDR3 DNA sequence: TGCAGCGTTGAAGTAATGAGGACAGGCGACACAGATACGCAGTATTTT.